This T cell receptor beta chain derives from a study of radiotherapy plus CTLA-4 blockade in lung cancer. Concerning this clone itself: The antigen is undetermined.

Study-level findings and limits: Interferon-beta and early blood T cell clone dynamics reportedly predicted response best.

The junction had 7 bases not matched to a gene; V was cut back by 5 bases and J by 8 bases. The CDR3 is made up of 14 amino acids. CDR1 is SEHNR and CDR2 is FQNEAQ in the germline V gene (reference sequence). Here immunoSEQ multiplex PCR was the method, and the copy in TCRdb shows in-frame clones only, minus some. Among more than 90,000 clones listed, roughly 80% were seen once. V gene TRBV7-9 combines with J gene TRBJ1-4; 8 positions agree with TRBD1. This material consisted of peripheral blood, taken from a patient treated with radiotherapy plus ipilimumab. This sequence originates from a human donor with non-small cell lung cancer that progressed on radiotherapy plus ipilimumab. In nucleotides, the CDR3 is TGTGCCAGCAGCCGGACAGGGATCGGGGAAAAACTGTTTTTT. Translating it yields CASSRTGIGEKLFF. Full variable domain (rest looked up from reference TRBV7-9 and TRBJ1-4): DTGVSQNPRHKITKRGQNVTFRCDPISEHNRLYWYRQTLGQGPEFLTYFQNEAQLEKSRLLSDRFSAERPKGSFSTLEIQRTEQGDSAMYLCASSRTGIGEKLFFGSGTQLSVL.